These T cell receptor beta chains were read from a single sample in a study of cytomegalovirus exposure and HLA in healthy donors. Profiled with immunoSEQ multiplex PCR; TCRdb holds only in-frame clones, not every one. This sample yields about 42,000 clones, of which approximately 55% are seen a single time; about 12% belongs to the top ten. The sample consisted of PBMCs. The receptor set was obtained from a human donor in good health. CDR3s include the opening cysteine and the closing phenylalanine or tryptophan. A D gene is named only where the DNA matches it firmly. Not every row has a clone size; where given, it reads once, few, many or a size class.

d_gene,v_gene,abundance,j_gene,CDR3aa,CDR3nt
TRBD2,TRBV7-2,.,TRBJ2-7,CASSRERGLSYEQYF,TGTGCCAGCAGCCGCGAGCGGGGCCTCTCCTACGAGCAGTACTTC
TRBD1,TRBV5-1,.,TRBJ1-1,CASYLNQGGTEAFF,TGCGCCAGCTACCTTAATCAGGGGGGCACTGAAGCTTTCTTT
.,TRBV5-4,.,TRBJ1-2,CASSLGGWVGYTF,TGTGCCAGCAGCTTGGGAGGATGGGTTGGCTACACCTTC
TRBD1,TRBV2,few,TRBJ1-5,CASTGGDRGNQPQHF,TGTGCCAGCACGGGGGGGGACAGGGGGAATCAGCCCCAGCATTTT
.,TRBV7-3,few,TRBJ2-7,CASSPPGHRGNEQYF,TGTGCCAGCAGCCCCCCGGGGCACCGGGGGAACGAGCAGTACTTC
.,TRBV27,once,TRBJ1-5,CASRGLDNQPQHF,TGTGCCAGCAGGGGGCTGGACAATCAGCCCCAGCATTTT
TRBD2,TRBV6-1,.,TRBJ2-3,CASSGWTSGGLTDTQYF,TGTGCCAGCAGTGGGTGGACTAGCGGGGGCCTCACAGATACGCAGTATTTT
TRBD2,TRBV7-7,.,TRBJ2-1,CASSPERDGEQFF,TGTGCCAGCAGCCCAGAGCGGGACGGTGAGCAGTTCTTC
TRBD1,TRBV4-1,.,TRBJ1-2,CASSHPGQGYGYTF,TGCGCCAGCAGCCACCCGGGACAGGGATATGGCTACACCTTC
TRBD2,TRBV5-4,.,TRBJ2-5,CASSPVGGQETQYF,TGTGCCAGCAGCCCCGTGGGGGGGCAAGAGACCCAGTACTTC
.,TRBV29-1,few,TRBJ1-3,CSVVGAGGSGNTIYF,TGCAGCGTTGTAGGAGCGGGGGGCTCTGGAAACACCATATATTTT
.,TRBV5-4,.,TRBJ1-4,CASSERDKEKLFF,TGTGCCAGCAGCGAGCGGGACAAGGAAAAACTGTTTTTT
TRBD1,TRBV6-6,.,TRBJ1-6,CASSYEQGGSSPLHF,TGTGCCAGCAGTTACGAACAGGGGGGGAGTTCACCCCTCCACTTT
TRBD1,TRBV7-3,few,TRBJ2-7,CASSSSGGRDEQYF,TGTGCCAGCAGCTCATCAGGGGGCAGGGACGAGCAGTACTTC
TRBD1,TRBV30,.,TRBJ2-7,CAFRDRPYEQYF,TGTGCCTTCCGGGACAGGCCCTACGAGCAGTACTTC
TRBD1,TRBV30,many,TRBJ2-1,CAWNRDSLNNEQFF,TGTGCCTGGAATCGGGACAGCCTTAACAATGAGCAGTTCTTC
.,TRBV11-2,.,TRBJ1-2,CASSLVDSLASTF,TGTGCCAGCAGCTTAGTTGACAGTTTGGCGTCCACCTTC
.,TRBV5-1,.,TRBJ1-1,CASSLAGRAGTNTEAFF,TGCGCCAGCAGCTTGGCAGGGCGGGCTGGGACAAACACTGAAGCTTTCTTT
.,TRBV19,.,TRBJ1-1,CASSIGGGTEAFF,TGTGCCAGTAGTATTGGAGGTGGAACTGAAGCTTTCTTT
TRBD1,TRBV5-8,.,TRBJ1-1,CASSSGQGMNTEAFF,TGTGCCAGCAGCTCAGGACAGGGAATGAACACTGAAGCTTTCTTT
.,TRBV5-6,.,TRBJ2-2,CASSTSGTQNTGELFF,TGTGCCAGCAGCACTTCCGGGACTCAAAACACCGGGGAGCTGTTTTTT
.,TRBV5-1,.,TRBJ2-3,CASSLARGDTQYF,TGCGCCAGCAGCTTGGCCAGGGGAGATACGCAGTATTTT